Presented here are 32 T cell receptor beta chains from one specimen sequenced in a study of T-cell reconstitution after alpha-beta-depleted transplantation in children. Unique molecular identifiers were incorporated into the prepared TCRbeta library. TCRdb ran MiXCR on the PCR reads and lists one entry per CDR3 protein. The profile shows around 580,000 distinct CDR3 sequences, roughly 30% of them singletons. The sequences come from PBMCs, collected before TCRalphabeta/CD19-depleted stem cell transplant. The receptors stem from a boy less than two years old with Wiskott-Aldrich syndrome, due to receive a stem cell transplant.

This clonotype was counted between two and nine times. The chain carries TRBV5-1 and TRBJ2-7, with TRBD1 matching 9 bases. Germline values: CDR1 SGHRS, CDR2 YFSETQ. Unmatched junction bases numbered 5, after V lost 2 bases and J lost 5 bases. The CDR3 length is 14 residues. The CDR3 nucleotides read TGCGCCAGCAGCTTCCGGGACAGGGTGGACGAGCAGTACTTC. Its translation: CASSFRDRVDEQYF.

This clonotype has only a few counts. The CDR3 coding sequence is TGTGCCAGCAGCCCCCGCGTGGACTCCTACGAGCAGTACTTC. It translates to CASSPRVDSYEQYF. V gene TRBV13 combines with J gene TRBJ2-7, with D uncertain. Looked up from germline, CDR1 is PRHDT and CDR2 is FYEKMQ (reference sequence). This CDR3 has 14 amino acids. V was shortened by 5 bases and J by 0 bases, with 11 bases between the two germline ends.

The rearrangement joins TRBV12-3 or TRBV12-4 to TRBJ2-3, with D possibly being TRBD2 (5 bases). V gave up 2 bases and J gave up 4 bases, with 13 bases separating them. The CDR3 sequence is 15 residues long. CDR3 amino acids: CASSLRSSMADTQYF. The CDR3 region has the DNA TGTGCCAGCAGTTTACGTTCTAGCATGGCAGATACGCAGTATTTT.

The J gene is TRBJ2-7, the V gene TRBV28; D call uncertain. Trimming removed 5 bases from V and 5 bases from J, with 13 bases in between. From germline, CDR1 is MDHEN and CDR2 SYDVKM. CDR3 length: 13 amino acids. The CDR3 DNA sequence: TGTGCCAGCAGTGAGACCGTGGGCCACGAGCAGTACTTC. It yields the protein CASSETVGHEQYF.

This clonotype was detected a few times. This chain connects TRBV12-3 or TRBV12-4 to TRBJ2-1; TRBD2 is a possible D gene (6 bases). V shed 7 bases and J shed 0 bases, with 13 bases lying between them. The CDR3 loop spans 15 amino acids. Written as DNA, the CDR3 is TGTGCCAGCAATCCATTGGAGGGCTCCTACAATGAGCAGTTCTTC. It encodes CASNPLEGSYNEQFF.

With regard to this clonotype: A read error is possible here, since a much larger clone lies one base away. V gene TRBV3-1 combines with J gene TRBJ2-1; 10 nucleotides line up with TRBD1. V lost 8 bases and J lost 1; bases outside the gene matches: 17. The CDR3 spans 19 residues. Germline V lookup: CDR1 LGHDT, CDR2 YNNKEL (reference sequence). This CDR3 reads CASCPAPRQGAYSYNEQFF. The DNA for the CDR3 is TGTGCCAGCTGCCCAGCACCCCGACAGGGGGCTTATTCCTACAATGAGCAGTTCTTC.

This clonotype was counted a few times. The rearrangement joins TRBV4-1 to TRBJ2-1; perhaps TRBD2 as D (5 bases). The CDR3 extends over 16 amino acids. The germline V gene has CDR1 MGHRA and CDR2 YSYEKL. With 0 bases removed from V and 7 bases from J, the gap between germline ends came to 16 bases. CDR3 DNA: TGCGCCAGCAGCCAAGATATAGTAGCGTTTAAGAATGAGCAGTTCTTC. It yields the protein CASSQDIVAFKNEQFF.

This clonotype was detected once. This chain connects TRBV28 to TRBJ2-5; 10 bases are shared with TRBD2. The germline gives CDR1 MDHEN, CDR2 SYDVKM. The CDR3 spans 15 residues. V was pared by 7 bases and J by 3 bases, with 8 bases of the junction left unmatched. The CDR3 region is CASNQAGGPEETQYF. The CDR3, as DNA: TGTGCCAGCAACCAAGCGGGAGGGCCGGAAGAGACCCAGTACTTC.

This clonotype was recorded once. This chain joins TRBV20-1 and TRBJ2-7; no reliable D call. This CDR3 spans 13 amino acids. Trimming left V 4 bases short and J 2 bases short, with 12 bases between. In germline, CDR1 is DFQATT, CDR2 SNEGSKA (reference sequence). The CDR3 region is CSATLDGTYEQYF. Here the CDR3 DNA reads TGCAGTGCTACACTTGACGGTACCTACGAGCAGTACTTC.

This clonotype was seen only a few times. The genes are TRBV2 and TRBJ1-1, with D possibly matching TRBD1 (6 bases). Deletions cut 4 bases from V and 3 bases from J, with 12 bases between. There are 14 residues in the CDR3. In germline, CDR1 is SNHLY, CDR2 FYNNEI. CDR3 DNA: TGTGCCAGCAGTGTCCAGGGGATGGACACTGAAGCTTTCTTT. It is translated as CASSVQGMDTEAFF.

The chain recombines TRBV21-1 with TRBJ1-5. TRBV21-1 is reported as a pseudogene. The CDR3 has 17 amino acids. CDR3 loop: CASSPLLGREGNQPQHF. CDR3 bases: TGTGCCAGCAGCCCCCTACTAGGCAGGGAAGGCAATCAGCCCCAGCATTTT.

This clonotype was seen a handful of times. The V call is TRBV18, the J call TRBJ2-7, with D unclear. Per the germline V gene, CDR1 is KGHSH and CDR2 is LQKENI. This CDR3 is built from 15 residues. V lost 0 bases and J 3 bases, leaving 12 bases between the germline ends. The CDR3 sequence is CASSPPGSTFYEQYF. The CDR3 coding sequence is TGTGCCAGCTCACCACCCGGGTCTACCTTCTACGAGCAGTACTTC.

In its sample, this clonotype was seen once. J is TRBJ2-5 and V is TRBV5-1; a weak D match, TRBD2 (5 bases). V was shortened by 0 bases and J by 1 base, with 10 bases between the two germline ends. CDR3 length: 15 amino acids. Germline V gene data show CDR1 as SGHRS and CDR2 as YFSETQ. CDR3 amino acids: CASSLGGAGQETQYF. For the CDR3, the DNA is TGCGCCAGCAGCTTGGGGGGTGCGGGCCAAGAGACCCAGTACTTC.

The chain joins TRBV20-1 to TRBJ2-1; weak D call: TRBD2 (5 bases). V dropped 0 bases and J dropped 3 bases, with 15 bases sitting between them. From germline, CDR1 is DFQATT and CDR2 SNEGSKA (reference sequence). This CDR3 is 16 amino acids long. The DNA of the CDR3 is TGCAGTGCTAGAGATCTTACGTCTCGGGGCTACAATGAGCAGTTCTTC. Protein sequence: CSARDLTSRGYNEQFF.

The chain links TRBV5-1 to TRBJ1-1; D gene ambiguous. V dropped 0 bases and J dropped 1 base, with 10 bases sitting between them. The CDR3 totals 15 residues. CDR1 and CDR2 (germline): SGHRS, YFSETQ. The CDR3 is CASSLGRWQNTEAFF. The CDR3 nucleotides read TGCGCCAGCAGCTTGGGACGGTGGCAGAACACTGAAGCTTTCTTT.

The gene calls are TRBV30 and TRBJ1-3; TRBD1 is a possible D gene (5 bases). The CDR3 has 15 residues. Per germline, CDR1 GTSNPN and CDR2 SVGIG (reference sequence). Trimming pared 0 bases from V and 4 bases from J, leaving 13 bases between. CDR3 DNA sequence: TGTGCCTGGAGTGTGACGGGGGGACCGGGAAACACCATATATTTT. Translation: CAWSVTGGPGNTIYF.

This clonotype was counted only a few times. The CDR3 nucleotides read TGCGCCAGCCCAGAGGGGCATTTCCTCTTCTCCTACGAGCAGTACTTC. Translating gives CASPEGHFLFSYEQYF. The chain combines TRBV10-1 with TRBJ2-7, with D perhaps being TRBD1 or TRBD2 (5 bases each). This CDR3 has 16 residues. Trimming removed 8 bases at V and 0 bases at J, with 20 bases between. Germline CDR1 is WNHNN and CDR2 is SYGVQD (reference sequence).

Concerning this clonotype itself: At one end the junction does not follow the germline gene, possibly because of a read error. The rearrangement uses TRBV5-4 and TRBJ1-3; D not certain. The CDR3 has 14 amino acids. The germline V gene has CDR1 SGHNT and CDR2 YYREEE (reference sequence). The CDR3, as DNA: TGTGCCAGCAGCTTGGACGGAAATGGAAACACCACATATTTT. This gives the protein CASSLDGNGNTTYF.

This clonotype has a handful of counts. This chain joins TRBV12-5 and TRBJ2-3, with D unclear. Germline V lookup: CDR1 LGHNT, CDR2 FRNRAP. The length of the CDR3 is 15 residues. Deletions cut 1 base from V and 2 bases from J, with 10 bases between. The CDR3 protein is CASGLASFSTDTQYF. The CDR3 coding sequence is TGTGCTAGTGGTTTGGCCTCTTTCTCCACAGATACGCAGTATTTT.

J is TRBJ1-2 and V is TRBV5-5; D gene uncertain. This CDR3 has 12 residues. In germline, CDR1 is SGHKS, CDR2 YYEKEE (reference sequence). The ends were cut back, 4 bases at V and 8 bases at J, with 12 bases in the middle. The CDR3 loop reads CASSRFPDGYTF. DNA of the CDR3: TGTGCCAGCAGCAGGTTCCCGGACGGCTACACCTTC.

A few counts support this clonotype. V and J are TRBV20-1 and TRBJ2-1; D gene ambiguous. The CDR3 consists of 13 residues. Deletions cut 3 bases from V and 7 bases from J, with 13 bases between. Germline lookup yields CDR1 DFQATT and CDR2 SNEGSKA (reference sequence). The CDR3 here is CSASPSPDNEQFF. The CDR3 region has the DNA TGCAGTGCTAGTCCCTCCCCCGATAATGAGCAGTTCTTC.

The V gene is TRBV19, the J gene TRBJ2-1, with D possibly matching TRBD1 (5 bases). Between the trimmed V and J ends, which lost 2 bases and 6 bases, there was a span of 20 bases. CDR1 and CDR2 (germline): LNHDA, SQIVND (reference sequence). The CDR3 has 17 residues. This CDR3 reads CASSIIGKGVPRNEQFF. The CDR3 DNA reads TGTGCCAGTAGTATAATTGGGAAAGGGGTGCCCCGCAATGAGCAGTTCTTC.

This clonotype was seen more than once but under ten times. The CDR3, as DNA: TGCAGTGCTGCTCACAGGGAGTTAACTAATGAAAAACTGTTTTTT. It is translated as CSAAHRELTNEKLFF. The J gene is TRBJ1-4, the V gene TRBV20-1; possible D gene TRBD1, 6 bases. Germline V gene data show CDR1 as DFQATT and CDR2 as SNEGSKA (reference sequence). Trimming removed 5 bases at V and 1 base at J, with 14 bases between. This CDR3 is built from 15 residues.

The chain combines TRBV20-1 with TRBJ1-5; D is perhaps TRBD1 (6 bases). The germline V gene encodes CDR1 DFQATT and CDR2 SNEGSKA (reference sequence). CDR3 length equals 14 residues. The CDR3 DNA sequence: TGCAGCGCCCGGGGGGCTTATAGCAATCAGCCCCAGCATTTT. Its protein product is CSARGAYSNQPQHF.

This clonotype occurred a few times. The chain combines TRBV7-3 with TRBJ2-3; 9 bases are shared with TRBD1. Per the germline V gene, CDR1 is SGHTA and CDR2 is FQGTGA. The CDR3 sequence is 17 residues long. The J segment lost 2 bases and the V segment lost 0 bases, leaving 6 bases of the junction unmatched. The DNA for the CDR3 is TGTGCCAGCAGCTTAACGGGGACAGGGTCCCACACAGATACGCAGTATTTT. It yields the protein CASSLTGTGSHTDTQYF.

This clonotype has only a few counts. V is TRBV15 and J is TRBJ2-5; D not resolved. Germline CDR1 reads LNHNV; CDR2 reads YYDKDF (reference sequence). V was shortened by 0 bases and J by 3 bases, with 11 bases between the two germline ends. The CDR3 sequence is 15 residues long. CDR3 DNA: TGTGCCACCAGCAGAGATCTGCCACCTGAAGAGACCCAGTACTTC. Encoded protein: CATSRDLPPEETQYF.

This clonotype has only a few counts. This sequence joins TRBV5-1 and TRBJ2-1, with 9 bases aligning to TRBD2. The CDR3 has 15 residues. The junction had 4 bases not matched to a gene; V was cut back by 4 bases and J by 2 bases. CDR1 is SGHRS and CDR2 is YFSETQ in the germline V gene. CDR3 protein: CASSPSGTTYNEQFF. CDR3 bases: TGCGCCAGCAGCCCTAGCGGGACAACCTACAATGAGCAGTTCTTC.

This clonotype came up a few times. This sequence joins TRBV5-1 and TRBJ2-7; D unclear. Looked up from germline, CDR1 is SGHRS and CDR2 is YFSETQ. The V end was cut by 1 base, the J end by 0 bases, with 8 bases between. The CDR3 consists of 14 residues. The CDR3 bases are TGCGCCAGCAGCTTGTCGGTCAGCTCCTACGAGCAGTACTTC. Its protein product is CASSLSVSSYEQYF.

The rearrangement joins TRBV27 to TRBJ2-2; D may match TRBD1 or TRBD2 (5 bases each). Trimming removed 7 bases from V and 2 bases from J, with 20 bases in between. This CDR3 contains 17 residues. Per germline, CDR1 MNHEY and CDR2 SMNVEV (reference sequence). The CDR3 DNA sequence: TGTGCCAGCACCTTTCAAATCGGGACCATAAACACCGGGGAGCTGTTTTTT. Translated, it gives CASTFQIGTINTGELFF.

The table lists this clonotype with a few counts. The rearrangement uses TRBV5-1 and TRBJ2-1; 14 nucleotides line up with TRBD2. Unmatched junction bases numbered 3, after V lost 2 bases and J lost 8 bases. This CDR3 comprises 15 residues. From germline, CDR1 is SGHRS and CDR2 YFSETQ. Here the CDR3 DNA reads TGCGCCAGCAGCTTCGGGACTAGCGGGAGTTATGAGCAGTTCTTC. Protein product: CASSFGTSGSYEQFF. Full variable domain (rest looked up from reference TRBV5-1 and TRBJ2-1): KAGVTQTPRYLIKTRGQQVTLSCSPISGHRSVSWYQQTPGQGLQFLFEYFSETQRNKGNFPGRFSGRQFSNSRSEMNVSTLELGDSALYLCASSFGTSGSYEQFFGPGTRLTVL.

This sequence joins TRBV6-2 or TRBV6-3 and TRBJ2-7; 9 bases are shared with TRBD1. Germline trimming cut 6 bases from V and 5 bases from J; bases unmatched to any gene: 14. Germline CDR1 is MNHEY and CDR2 is SVGEGT. CDR3 length: 16 amino acids. CDR3 amino acids: CASSTSWDRADHEQYF. DNA of the CDR3: TGTGCCAGCAGCACCTCATGGGACAGGGCGGACCACGAGCAGTACTTC.

The chain links TRBV7-8 to TRBJ2-7; 10 bases agree with TRBD2. Per germline, CDR1 SGHVS and CDR2 FQNEAQ. Trimming took 5 bases from V and 1 from J; bases not matched to a gene: 20. The CDR3 extends over 20 amino acids. CDR3 sequence (DNA): TGTGCCAGCAGCGGGGGGAACCCGACTAGCGGGCGACCGAGTTCCTACGAGCAGTACTTC. It translates to CASSGGNPTSGRPSSYEQYF.